This T cell receptor (beta chain) emerged from a study of T cells in Graves' hyperthyroidism and ophthalmopathy. This clonotype was observed at least ten times. Criteria for exclusion of patients were uncontrolled infection, other autoimmune disease, pregnancy or lactation. Amplification targeted TCR beta CDR3 regions from RNA transcripts. The TCR CDR3 first-round RT-PCR relied on the HTBI primer set. TCRdb re-called the multiplex PCR reads through MiXCR, storing one row per CDR3 protein. The table has some 250,000 distinct CDR3 sequences, roughly 15% seen once. Sequencing was done on a sample of blood. This receptor was identified in a woman between 40 and 55 years old with Graves' hyperthyroidism that later progressed to Graves' ophthalmopathy.

In nucleotides, the CDR3 is TGTGCCAGCAGTGTGACAGGGACGGGCAATGAGCAGTTCTTC. Its translation is CASSVTGTGNEQFF. The chain recombines TRBV28 with TRBJ2-1; 7 bases match TRBD1. In germline, CDR1 is MDHEN, CDR2 SYDVKM. The CDR3 spans 14 residues. The trim removed 5 bases at V and 6 bases at J, leaving 7 bases unmatched.